This T cell receptor (beta chain) was found in a study of molecular identifiers for immune sequencing clone quantification. The junction had 6 bases not matched to a gene; V was cut back by 5 bases and J by 4 bases. There are 15 residues in the CDR3. This clonotype was detected a few times. TCRdb processed the PCR reads anew with MiXCR; each CDR3 protein has one entry. The profile shows 490,000 or so distinct CDR3 sequences, approximately 25% of them singletons. The source of this sequence is a human donor in good health. Some libraries in this study had Jurkat cell RNA spiked in. Source material: naive CD8+ T cells from blood, with Jurkat cell RNA spiked in. As to subset: FACS-sorted CD8+CD4-CCR7+CD45RA+ naive T cells. This sequence joins TRBV12-3 or TRBV12-4 and TRBJ2-5, with 11 positions matching TRBD2. The DNA for the CDR3 is TGTGCCAGCAGTAATCTAGCGGGGGGAGGAGAGACCCAGTACTTC. Its protein product is CASSNLAGGGETQYF.